This is a list of T cell receptor beta chains from one sample in a study of T cell responses to AZD1222 COVID-19 vaccine. TCRdb's copy holds only in-frame clones and misses some; the assay was immunoSEQ multiplex PCR. The sample shows 95,000 to 150,000 clones, roughly nine tenths of them seen only once. This specimen consisted of peripheral blood, obtained on day 0 of AZD1222 vaccination. These TCRs come from an adult in good health. CDR3s include the opening cysteine and the closing phenylalanine or tryptophan. Each record gives: V gene, D gene, J gene, clone size, CDR3 DNA, CDR3 protein. The D gene is left open where the match is weak. Part of the rows lack a size; the others show once, few, many or a class for expanded clones.

V: TRBV6-6
D: TRBD1
J: TRBJ2-7
size: .
DNA: TGTGCCAGCAGTCCCCTAACCACCGGGACAGGGATAAACGAGCAGTACTTC
CDR3: CASSPLTTGTGINEQYF

V: TRBV10-3
D: TRBD2
J: TRBJ2-1
size: .
DNA: TGTGCCATCAGCGCGGCGACTAGCGGGCCCCACGGGAGTGAGCAGTTCTTC
CDR3: CAISAATSGPHGSEQFF

V: TRBV6-1
D: TRBD2
J: TRBJ2-3
size: .
DNA: TGTGCCAGCAGTGACCCCGGACTAGCGGGGGGGGAGGCAGATACGCAGTATTTT
CDR3: CASSDPGLAGGEADTQYF

V: TRBV4-1
D: TRBD1
J: TRBJ1-5
size: .
DNA: TGCGCCAGCAGCCAAGCCCTCGCCAGGGGGCCTCAGCCCCAGCATTTT
CDR3: CASSQALARGPQPQHF

V: TRBV6-1
D: .
J: TRBJ2-4
size: .
DNA: TGTGCCAGCAGTGACAGGGGGGCGGCGGAAAACATTCAGTACTTC
CDR3: CASSDRGAAENIQYF

V: TRBV9
D: .
J: TRBJ1-6
size: .
DNA: TGTGCCAGCAGCGTAGGTGGGGCTGGATCACCCCTCCACTTT
CDR3: CASSVGGAGSPLHF

V: TRBV11-2
D: .
J: TRBJ2-1
size: .
DNA: TGTGCCAGCAGCTTAGGGGACGGCTCGATAACCAATGAGCAGTTCTTC
CDR3: CASSLGDGSITNEQFF

V: TRBV6-5
D: .
J: TRBJ1-3
size: .
DNA: TGTGCCTCTTCCCGAGCCTCTGGAAACACCATATATTTT
CDR3: CASSRASGNTIYF

V: TRBV28
D: TRBD1
J: TRBJ1-5
size: .
DNA: TGTGCCAGCAGTTTAAGAGGGACAGGTTCCAGAAGCAATCAGCCCCAGCATTTT
CDR3: CASSLRGTGSRSNQPQHF

V: TRBV4-1
D: .
J: TRBJ2-2
size: .
DNA: TGCGCCAGCAGCCAAGAGTTGCGGACCGGGGAGCTGTTTTTT
CDR3: CASSQELRTGELFF

V: TRBV11-1
D: TRBD1
J: TRBJ1-1
size: .
DNA: TGTGCCAGCAGCGTCGACAGGGTTTTTCCTGAAGCTTTCTTT
CDR3: CASSVDRVFPEAFF

V: TRBV3-1/TRBV3-2
D: .
J: TRBJ1-5
size: .
DNA: TGTGCCAGCAGTTTTCAGGGAGGCACTCAGCCCCAGCATTTT
CDR3: CASSFQGGTQPQHF

V: TRBV5-4
D: .
J: TRBJ2-7
size: .
DNA: TGTGCCAGCAGCTTGGACAGGGCTGGATACGAGCAGTACTTC
CDR3: CASSLDRAGYEQYF

V: TRBV4-2
D: TRBD1
J: TRBJ1-2
size: .
DNA: TGTGCCAGCAGCCAATTGGGGGCAGGGGGATCTAACTATGGCTACACCTTC
CDR3: CASSQLGAGGSNYGYTF

V: TRBV7-6
D: .
J: TRBJ1-4
size: .
DNA: TGTGCCAGCAGCTTAGGTCAGGTTAATGAAAAACTGTTTTTT
CDR3: CASSLGQVNEKLFF

V: TRBV9
D: TRBD2
J: TRBJ2-1
size: .
DNA: TGTGCCAGCAGCGTAGGTAGCGGGAGGGGCTACAATGAGCAGTTCTTC
CDR3: CASSVGSGRGYNEQFF

V: TRBV7-8
D: .
J: TRBJ1-2
size: .
DNA: TGTGCCAGCAGCTTAGAGGGACTGGATGGTGGCTACACCTTC
CDR3: CASSLEGLDGGYTF

V: TRBV5-6
D: .
J: TRBJ1-6
size: once
DNA: TGTGCCAGCAGCTCGGTGGGACGGGACCTATCGCCCCTCCACTTT
CDR3: CASSSVGRDLSPLHF

V: TRBV6-1
D: TRBD2
J: TRBJ2-3
size: .
DNA: TGTGCCAGCAGTGCCGAAACGGGGGGGCCCTACACAGATACGCAGTATTTT
CDR3: CASSAETGGPYTDTQYF

V: TRBV5-6
D: .
J: TRBJ2-5
size: .
DNA: TGTGCCAGCAGCTTGGTGTTGTATCAGGAGACCCAGTACTTC
CDR3: CASSLVLYQETQYF

V: TRBV11-3
D: .
J: TRBJ1-1
size: once
DNA: TGTGCCAGCAGCTCGGGGGCGGACACTGAAGCTTTCTTT
CDR3: CASSSGADTEAFF

V: TRBV7-2
D: .
J: TRBJ2-7
size: once
DNA: TGTGCCAGCAGCTTAGATAGGACCTCCTACGAGCAGTACTTC
CDR3: CASSLDRTSYEQYF

V: TRBV13
D: .
J: TRBJ2-1
size: .
DNA: TGTGCCAGCAGCTTACCCGCCTACTACAATGAGCAGTTCTTC
CDR3: CASSLPAYYNEQFF

V: TRBV6-5
D: .
J: TRBJ1-2
size: .
DNA: TGTGCCAGCAGTTCCGGTAGCGGCTACACCTTC
CDR3: CASSSGSGYTF

V: TRBV19
D: .
J: TRBJ1-3
size: .
DNA: TGTGCCAGTAGTATCGGCGGGGTAGGAGGAAACACCATATATTTT
CDR3: CASSIGGVGGNTIYF

V: TRBV15
D: .
J: TRBJ2-7
size: .
DNA: TGTGCCACCAGCAGAGAAGTCGACTGGGCCTACGAGCAGTACTTC
CDR3: CATSREVDWAYEQYF

V: TRBV28
D: TRBD1
J: TRBJ1-1
size: .
DNA: TGTGCCAGCAGTTCAAGACAGGGTGAAGCTTTCTTT
CDR3: CASSSRQGEAFF

V: TRBV19
D: TRBD1
J: TRBJ2-4
size: .
DNA: TGTGCCAGTAGTCCGGGACAGGGGAACATTCAGTACTTC
CDR3: CASSPGQGNIQYF

V: TRBV28
D: TRBD2
J: TRBJ2-7
size: .
DNA: TGTGCCAGCAGTCCCCCCCCAGCGGGAGAGTACGAGCAGTACTTC
CDR3: CASSPPPAGEYEQYF

V: TRBV6-5
D: .
J: TRBJ1-1
size: many
DNA: TGTGCCAGCAGACGACGGAACACTGAAGCTTTCTTT
CDR3: CASRRRNTEAFF

V: TRBV5-1
D: .
J: TRBJ1-2
size: few
DNA: TGCGCCAGCAGCTTGGAGGCCGGAAACTATGGCTACACCTTC
CDR3: CASSLEAGNYGYTF

V: TRBV29-1
D: TRBD1
J: TRBJ2-1
size: .
DNA: TGCAGCGTTGAGGGACAGAGCTCCTACAATGAGCAGTTCTTC
CDR3: CSVEGQSSYNEQFF

V: TRBV10-2
D: TRBD1
J: TRBJ2-2
size: medium-sized
DNA: TGCGCCAGCATTGGGGGACAGGGGGACGCCGGGGAGCTGTTTTTT
CDR3: CASIGGQGDAGELFF

V: TRBV28
D: .
J: TRBJ1-2
size: .
DNA: TGTGCCAGCAGTTTGAACTATGGCTACACCTTC
CDR3: CASSLNYGYTF

V: TRBV19
D: TRBD1
J: TRBJ2-3
size: .
DNA: TGTGCCAGTAGTGCGGACAGGGGGATAGGCACAGATACGCAGTATTTT
CDR3: CASSADRGIGTDTQYF

V: TRBV9
D: TRBD2
J: TRBJ2-1
size: few
DNA: TGTGCCAGCAGCGCCTCACCTAGCGGGAGGGCCTTGCACAATGAGCAGTTCTTC
CDR3: CASSASPSGRALHNEQFF

V: TRBV5-6
D: .
J: TRBJ2-7
size: .
DNA: TGTGCCAGCAGCTGCCGGCTCCCGGGTTGCGAGCAGTACTTC
CDR3: CASSCRLPGCEQYF

V: TRBV9
D: TRBD1
J: TRBJ1-1
size: once
DNA: TGTGCCAGCAGCGTAGGGGGACAGGGACCGAACACTGAAGCTTTCTTT
CDR3: CASSVGGQGPNTEAFF

V: TRBV30
D: .
J: TRBJ2-4
size: once
DNA: TGTGCCTGGAGCGATTGGGCCTTTGGGGCGGAAAACATTCAGTACTTC
CDR3: CAWSDWAFGAENIQYF